This note documents a single T cell receptor (beta chain) sequence. This clone's antigen is unknown. Within one base of it there is no much larger clone, and no base qualities were kept. Sample time point, as interpreted from the label and publication: baseline before first vaccination. The vaccinee samples were drawn from two UK trials, COV001 and COV002, one of which was a single-blind randomized controlled phase 2/3 trial testing AZD1222 (ChAdOx1 nCoV-19) in healthy adults. Trial participant PBMC samples were collected at day 0 and day 28 after the second dose for TCRbeta chain sequencing. These data belong to a study of T cell responses to AZD1222 COVID-19 vaccine (dated by TCRdb to the early 2020s). Study-wide context: AZD1222 recipients given second doses at about 4 weeks or at about 12 weeks were pooled, since spike-specific TCR depth and breadth were not found to differ between the two schedules. TCR sequencing was performed for fewer than 250 trial participants, of whom about 200 were given two doses of AZD1222 and approximately 25 were given two doses of MenACWY control vaccine. Enrollment into the trials was organized by age into subgroups of 18-55, 56-69 and 70-plus years, and those subgroups contained roughly 150, 30 and 60 TCR-sequenced participants, respectively. Results the study describes overall, beyond this receptor: Only a handful of AZD1222 recipients were SARS-CoV-2 seropositive at baseline, limiting conclusions about previously exposed vaccinees. Reportedly, close to half of the unique spike-specific TCRs recognized epitopes lying outside the regions that are mutated in the B.1.351 and B.1.1.7 variants. Because no samples from the day 14 peak response were available, repertoires could be characterized only after the peak T cell response. After two AZD1222 doses, both the breadth and the depth of spike-specific TCRs were significantly higher than at day 0 and than in MenACWY recipients. Participants were mostly white British, with more females than males. The authors suggested clonal diversity may have been underestimated. CD4 TCRs associated with the vaccine covered the entire spike protein, and the dominant responses were in regions 160-218 and 743-854. In the small 56-69-year group, the increase in depth fell short of significance, most likely because of low power.

Cut back by 5 bases and 3 bases, the V and J ends lie 23 bases apart. The CDR3 runs 17 amino acids, cysteine and phenylalanine included. Of all the DNA, just the CDR3 is kept, 51 bases in frame from base 1. CDR1 is given as MNHNY and CDR2 as SVGAGI, both from the germline V gene (reference sequence). The CDR3 regions of human TCRbeta chains were analyzed by immunosequencing. The authors processed their data as follows. Repertoire TCRs were matched against a reference library of SARS-CoV-2-specific TCRs generated with the MIRA antigen-specificity platform. Breadth meant the fraction of unique TCRs that were SARS-CoV-2-associated, whereas depth meant the fraction of total T cells that were SARS-CoV-2-associated. Using the MIRA data, every spike-specific TCR was mapped to the spike region that the TCR reacted to and assigned to either a CD4 or a CD8 class. Log10-transformed breadth and depth values were compared by one-way ANOVA with Sidak's multiple comparisons tests. In TCRdb, the immuneACCESS table is reduced to in-frame sequences with V and J assigned. These tables do not hold every clone; where another copy was compared, an unresolved V gene accounts for under half, and the others remain unexplained. Clone size and the V and J calls come from that table; the DNA yielded D and trimming. The sample includes about 140,000 clones, with roughly 92% observed a single time. In total, the top ten clones hold approximately 1.5% of the sample.

The V and J segments used are TRBV6-6 and TRBJ2-7; TRBD1 is a possible D gene, resting on 5 matching bases. This material consisted of peripheral blood, taken on day 0 of AZD1222 vaccination. The clonotype originates from an adult in good health. CDR3 sequence: CASSPGLGADLGYEQYF. The sequenced DNA: TGTGCCAGCAGTCCAGGGTTAGGGGCAGATCTAGGCTACGAGCAGTACTTC.